This TCR beta chain was profiled in a study of technical replicates of blood from several donors. TCRdb's table, derived via immunoSEQ multiplex PCR, lists solely in-frame clones and lacks some. The sample records over 60,000 clones, 93% being singletons. Germline CDR1 and CDR2: SGHRS and YFSETQ. This CDR3 has 15 residues. Losses at the gene ends were 4 bases for V and 4 bases for J; bases not matched to a gene: 11. The sample was T cells isolated from PBMCs. The receptor's source is a human donor in good health. This rearrangement joins TRBV5-1 to TRBJ2-7; 7 bases map to TRBD1. The CDR3: CASSPTTGSEYEQYF. CDR3 coding DNA: TGCGCCAGCAGCCCTACGACAGGGTCCGAATACGAGCAGTACTTC.